This record concerns one T cell receptor (beta chain) sequence. Its antigen is not known. The source of the sample is a study of T cell responses to AZD1222 COVID-19 vaccine. V lost 5 bases, J lost 7 bases, and 14 bases lay in between. The CDR3 has 13 residues. CDR1 and CDR2 (germline): SEHNR, FQNEAQ (reference sequence). Study-level findings and limits: At 160-218 and 743-854, vaccine-associated CD4 TCRs were dominant, and they spanned spike. It should be noted that donors were predominantly white British and more often female, and clonal diversity was possibly underestimated. Unmutated regions of variants are reportedly targeted by nearly half of spike-specific TCRs. Sampling captured repertoires only after the peak T cell response.

Produced via immunoSEQ multiplex PCR; TCRdb's table is partial and in-frame only. This sample has some 170,000 clones; 85% to 90% occur once, and the top ten carry roughly 4%. The V and J genes are TRBV7-9 and TRBJ1-2; D uncertain. The sequencing used peripheral blood, collected 28 days after the second AZD1222 dose. The receptor was isolated from an adult who received the AZD1222 COVID-19 vaccine. CDR3 DNA: TGTGCCAGCAGCCCCCTGCCCGAGGGTGGCTACACCTTC. It is translated as CASSPLPEGGYTF.